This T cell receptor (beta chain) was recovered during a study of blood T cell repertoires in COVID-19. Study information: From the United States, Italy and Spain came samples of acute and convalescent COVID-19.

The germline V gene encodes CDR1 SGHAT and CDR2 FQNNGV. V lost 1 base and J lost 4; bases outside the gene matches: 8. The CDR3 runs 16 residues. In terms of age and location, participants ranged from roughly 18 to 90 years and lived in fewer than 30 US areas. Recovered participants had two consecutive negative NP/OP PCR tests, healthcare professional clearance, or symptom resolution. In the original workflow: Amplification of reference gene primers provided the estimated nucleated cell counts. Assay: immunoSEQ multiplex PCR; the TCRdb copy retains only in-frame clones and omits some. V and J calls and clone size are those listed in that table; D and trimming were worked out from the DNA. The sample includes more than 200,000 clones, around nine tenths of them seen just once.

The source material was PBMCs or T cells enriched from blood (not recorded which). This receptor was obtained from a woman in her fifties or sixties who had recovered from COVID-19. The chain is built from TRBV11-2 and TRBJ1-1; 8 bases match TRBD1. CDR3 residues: CASSLAGGRGSTEAFF. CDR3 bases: TGTGCCAGCAGCTTAGCAGGGGGCCGGGGAAGCACTGAAGCTTTCTTT.